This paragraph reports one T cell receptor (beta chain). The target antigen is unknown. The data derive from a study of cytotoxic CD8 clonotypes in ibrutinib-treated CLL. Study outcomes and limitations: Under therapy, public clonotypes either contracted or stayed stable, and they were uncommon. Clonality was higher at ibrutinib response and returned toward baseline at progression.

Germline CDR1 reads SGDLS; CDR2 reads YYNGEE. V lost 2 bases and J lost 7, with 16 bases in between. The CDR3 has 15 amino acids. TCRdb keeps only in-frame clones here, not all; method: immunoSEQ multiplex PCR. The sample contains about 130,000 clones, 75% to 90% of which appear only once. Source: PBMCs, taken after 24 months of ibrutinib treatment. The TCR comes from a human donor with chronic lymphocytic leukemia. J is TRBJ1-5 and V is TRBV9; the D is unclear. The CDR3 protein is CASSVTGEGGQPQHF. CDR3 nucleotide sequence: TGTGCCAGCAGCGTTACCGGGGAGGGAGGACAGCCCCAGCATTTT.